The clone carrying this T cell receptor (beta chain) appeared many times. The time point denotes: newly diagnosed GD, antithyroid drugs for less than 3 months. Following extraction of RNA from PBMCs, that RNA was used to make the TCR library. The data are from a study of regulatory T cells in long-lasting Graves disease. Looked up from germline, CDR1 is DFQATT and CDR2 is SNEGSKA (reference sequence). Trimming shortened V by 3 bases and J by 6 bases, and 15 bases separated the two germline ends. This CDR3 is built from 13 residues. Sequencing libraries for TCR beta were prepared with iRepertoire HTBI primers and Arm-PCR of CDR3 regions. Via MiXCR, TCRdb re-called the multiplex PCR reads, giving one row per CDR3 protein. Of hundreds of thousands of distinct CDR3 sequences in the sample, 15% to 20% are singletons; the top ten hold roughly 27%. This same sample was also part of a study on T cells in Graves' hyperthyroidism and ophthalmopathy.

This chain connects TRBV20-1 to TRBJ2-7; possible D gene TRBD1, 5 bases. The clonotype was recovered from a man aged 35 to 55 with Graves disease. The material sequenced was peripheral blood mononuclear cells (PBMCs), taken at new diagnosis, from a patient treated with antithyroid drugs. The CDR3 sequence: CSASQGWYSEQYF. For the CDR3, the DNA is TGCAGTGCTAGCCAGGGCTGGTACAGCGAGCAGTACTTC.